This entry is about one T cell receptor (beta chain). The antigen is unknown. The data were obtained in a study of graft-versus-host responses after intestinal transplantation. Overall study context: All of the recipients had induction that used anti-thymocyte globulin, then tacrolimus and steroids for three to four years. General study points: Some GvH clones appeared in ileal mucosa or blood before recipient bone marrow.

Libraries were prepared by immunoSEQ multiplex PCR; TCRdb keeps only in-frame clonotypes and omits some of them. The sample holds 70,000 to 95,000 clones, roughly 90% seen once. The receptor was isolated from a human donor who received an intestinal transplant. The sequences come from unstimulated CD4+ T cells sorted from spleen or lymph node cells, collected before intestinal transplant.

The CDR3 DNA is TGTGCCAGCAGCTCAACCACCATCGGCTCTGGAAACACCATATATTTT. Amino acid sequence: CASSSTTIGSGNTIYF. This chain joins TRBV5-5 and TRBJ1-3; no definite D call. Trimming removed 3 bases from V and 0 bases from J, with 13 bases in between. The CDR3 covers 16 residues. Germline CDR1 is SGHKS and CDR2 is YYEKEE (reference sequence).